The 22 T cell receptor beta chains reported below all come from one sample, sequenced in a study of blood T cell repertoires in COVID-19. Sequencing was performed with immunoSEQ multiplex PCR; in TCRdb, only in-frame clones are kept and a portion is missing. The table includes around 300,000 clones, about nine tenths detected once. The sample was peripheral blood. All receptors come from a woman aged 45 to 65 with COVID-19, enrolled during active disease.

The chain carries TRBV18 and TRBJ2-7; 8 bases match TRBD2. The length of the CDR3 is 16 residues. With 1 base clipped from V and 2 bases from J, the junction kept 7 bases outside the gene matches. In germline, CDR1 is KGHSH, CDR2 LQKENI. CDR3 residues: CASSPLGTSGTYEQYF. CDR3 nucleotides: TGTGCCAGCTCACCACTCGGGACTAGTGGTACCTACGAGCAGTACTTC. The variable domain in full, completed from reference TRBV18 and TRBJ2-7, reads NAGVMQNPRHLVRRRGQEARLRCSPMKGHSHVYWYRQLPEEGLKFMVYLQKENIIDESGMPKERFSAEFPKEGPSILRIQQVVRGDSAAYFCASSPLGTSGTYEQYFGPGTRLTVT.

The V and J genes are TRBV24-1 and TRBJ2-1; 11 bases align to TRBD1. Germline CDR1 KGHDR, CDR2 SFDVKD. This CDR3 region has 14 residues. With V trimmed by 9 bases and J by 9 bases, 9 bases remained unmatched. Here the CDR3 reads CATSDRGHLGEQFF. CDR3 bases: TGTGCCACCTCGGACAGGGGGCATTTAGGTGAGCAGTTCTTC.

This clone was seen just once. V and J are TRBV2 and TRBJ2-5, with D tentatively TRBD1 (5 bases). The germline CDR1 and CDR2 sequences are SNHLY and FYNNEI. This CDR3 contains 15 residues. Between the trimmed V and J ends, which lost 0 bases and 6 bases, there was a span of 14 bases. In DNA form, the CDR3 reads TGTGCCAGCAGTGAAGCGTATGGGCAGGGCAAGACCCAGTACTTC. It is translated as CASSEAYGQGKTQYF.

The chain uses TRBV7-9 and TRBJ2-7, with D possibly being TRBD1 (6 bases). The CDR3 totals 13 residues. V was trimmed by 5 bases and J by 4 bases, leaving 12 bases between them. Germline values: CDR1 SEHNR, CDR2 FQNEAQ (reference sequence). DNA for the CDR3: TGTGCCAGCAGCCCCCGGACAGTTTACGAGCAGTACTTC. This sequence encodes CASSPRTVYEQYF.

The CDR3 reads CASSSPFRGGGFAEQYF. CDR3 DNA: TGTGCCAGCAGCTCCCCCTTTCGGGGGGGCGGCTTTGCAGAGCAGTACTTC. The rearrangement uses TRBV7-8 and TRBJ2-7; 8 nucleotides line up with TRBD2. CDR3 size: 17 residues. With 4 bases clipped from V and 7 bases from J, the junction kept 18 bases outside the gene matches. CDR1 SGHVS and CDR2 FQNEAQ come from the germline V gene.

The chain links TRBV27 to TRBJ2-7, with 11 bases matching TRBD2. This CDR3 spans 15 amino acids. Trimming removed 5 bases from V and 0 bases from J; junction bases left unmatched: 3. The germline gives CDR1 MNHEY, CDR2 SMNVEV (reference sequence). For the CDR3, the DNA is TGTGCCAGCAGTCAAACTAGCGGGAGCTCCTACGAGCAGTACTTC. It yields the protein CASSQTSGSSYEQYF.

The rearrangement links TRBV3-1 (or the pseudogene TRBV3-2) to TRBJ2-7; D perhaps matches TRBD2 (5 bases). This CDR3 comprises 11 residues. CDR1 is LGHDT and CDR2 is YNNKEL in the germline V gene (reference sequence). V lost 4 bases, J lost 7 bases, and 8 bases lay in between. CDR3 residues: CASSLGGEQYF. The CDR3, as DNA: TGTGCCAGCAGCCTCGGCGGGGAGCAGTACTTC.

This chain connects TRBV14 to TRBJ2-2, with TRBD1 matching over 7 bases. The CDR3 has 17 residues. The junction had 5 bases not matched to a gene; V was cut back by 0 bases and J by 1 base. The germline CDR1 and CDR2 sequences are SGHDN and FVKESK. CDR3 coding DNA: TGTGCCAGCAGCCAAGATTGGGACAGCGTGAACACCGGGGAGCTGTTTTTT. This encodes CASSQDWDSVNTGELFF.

The V and J genes are TRBV24-1 and TRBJ2-3, with 16 bases fitting TRBD2. Trimming at V came to 4 bases and at J to 1 base, leaving 1 base not matched to a gene. Germline V CDR1 and CDR2: KGHDR, SFDVKD. CDR3 length equals 17 residues. The CDR3 DNA follows: TGTGCCACCAGTGAGGGACTAGCGGGAGGGCGCACAGATACGCAGTATTTT. Translated: CATSEGLAGGRTDTQYF.

The V and J genes are TRBV5-1 and TRBJ2-1; TRBD2 aligns across 11 bases. The CDR3 covers 20 residues. Trimming cost V 4 bases and J 3 bases; bases outside gene matches: 18. Germline CDR1 and CDR2: SGHRS and YFSETQ. This CDR3 is CASSQGPGTSGAILYNEQFF. CDR3 bases: TGCGCCAGCAGCCAAGGCCCCGGGACTAGCGGAGCCATACTCTACAATGAGCAGTTCTTC.

The chain employs TRBV3-1 (or the pseudogene TRBV3-2) and TRBJ1-5; D may be TRBD1 (5 bases). Germline CDR1 reads LGHDT; CDR2 reads YNNKEL (reference sequence). The CDR3 extends over 15 amino acids. Trimming stripped 3 bases from V and 2 bases from J, with 11 bases between. The CDR3 DNA reads TGTGCCAGCAGCCATTCCGTAGGGGGCAATCAGCCCCAGCATTTT. This gives the protein CASSHSVGGNQPQHF.

The gene calls are TRBV5-1 and TRBJ1-5; 8 positions agree with TRBD1. Unmatched junction bases numbered 3, after V lost 3 bases and J lost 7 bases. Germline CDR1 is SGHRS and CDR2 is YFSETQ. The CDR3 consists of 13 residues. DNA for the CDR3: TGCGCCAGCAGCTGGACAGGGCTCCAGCCCCAGCATTTT. This gives the protein CASSWTGLQPQHF. Supplemented by reference TRBV5-1 and TRBJ1-5, the full variable domain reads KAGVTQTPRYLIKTRGQQVTLSCSPISGHRSVSWYQQTPGQGLQFLFEYFSETQRNKGNFPGRFSGRQFSNSRSEMNVSTLELGDSALYLCASSWTGLQPQHFGDGTRLSIL.

J is TRBJ1-2 and V is TRBV7-3; D gene uncertain. The germline CDR1 and CDR2 sequences are SGHTA and FQGTGA. Deletions cut 5 bases from V and 7 bases from J, with 32 bases between. The CDR3 sequence is 19 residues long. CDR3 nucleotide sequence: TGTGCCAGCAGCCCCGAAGGATCCGCCCGGGAAAATAATTTAGGTGGCTACACCTTC. It specifies CASSPEGSARENNLGGYTF.

J is TRBJ1-6 and V is TRBV11-3; D is uncertain. Trimming removed 5 bases at V and 8 bases at J, with 7 bases between. This CDR3 contains 12 residues. Germline values: CDR1 SGHNT, CDR2 YENEEA. The CDR3 protein is CASSHRDSPLHF. DNA for the CDR3: TGTGCCAGCAGCCATCGGGATTCACCCCTCCACTTT.

This clone occurred a few times. The chain combines TRBV7-9 with TRBJ2-3; D is unresolved. The CDR3 sequence is 16 residues long. From germline, CDR1 is SEHNR and CDR2 FQNEAQ (reference sequence). Trimming took off 4 bases at V and 0 bases at J, with 14 bases between the two ends. In nucleotides, the CDR3 is TGTGCCAGCAGCTCCATACCCAGTTGGAGCACAGATACGCAGTATTTT. This translates into CASSSIPSWSTDTQYF.

The sample holds one count of this clone. This rearrangement joins TRBV7-9 to TRBJ1-2, with 7 bases that match TRBD1. This CDR3 is built from 16 residues. Germline lookup yields CDR1 SEHNR and CDR2 FQNEAQ (reference sequence). V dropped 6 bases and J dropped 8; count of bases not matched to a gene: 18. The CDR3 reads CASRFGGGGAGSGYTF. The CDR3 DNA sequence: TGTGCCAGCAGGTTCGGTGGAGGGGGCGCTGGTTCGGGCTACACCTTC.

V and J are TRBV21-1 and TRBJ2-1; the D call TRBD2 from the table was never checked on the DNA. TRBV21-1 is shown as a pseudogene. The CDR3 is 15 residues long. CDR3 DNA: TGTGCCAGCAGCAAAGGAGGTAGGAAAACGAGGGAGCAGTTCTTC. This gives the protein CASSKGGRKTREQFF.

This chain uses TRBV6-6 with TRBJ2-1, with 10 bases matching TRBD2. With 9 bases clipped from V and 9 bases from J, the junction kept 8 bases outside the gene matches. Germline V lookup: CDR1 MNHNY, CDR2 SVGAGI (reference sequence). This CDR3 has 13 residues. The CDR3 nucleotides are TGTGCCAGTTCTAGCGGGAGTTCGGGTGAGCAGTTCTTC. Its protein is CASSSGSSGEQFF.

This clone was observed a single time. The chain combines TRBV7-9 with TRBJ1-4; 7 bases align to TRBD1. Germline V lookup: CDR1 SEHNR, CDR2 FQNEAQ (reference sequence). There are 15 residues in the CDR3. V shed 5 bases, J shed 3 bases, and the junction held 6 bases outside the gene matches. This chain's CDR3 is CASSHPTGSNEKLFF. In nucleotides, the CDR3 is TGTGCCAGCAGCCATCCGACAGGGTCTAATGAAAAACTGTTTTTT.

The CDR3 region has the DNA TGCGCCAGCAGCCAGCGGGCTAGCGGGAGATCAGATACGCAGTATTTT. It codes for CASSQRASGRSDTQYF. This chain joins TRBV4-3 and TRBJ2-3; 10 bases are a match to TRBD2. This CDR3 region has 16 residues. The germline V gene encodes CDR1 LGHNA and CDR2 YSLEER. After removal of 3 bases from V and 4 bases from J, the junction contained 7 bases not matched to a gene.

This clone was recorded at least ten times. The chain combines TRBV9 with TRBJ2-4, with 7 bases that match TRBD1. The CDR3 sequence is 15 residues long. J gave up 7 bases and V 4 bases, and 11 bases lay outside the gene matches. Germline CDR1 and CDR2: SGDLS and YYNGEE. This CDR3 reads CASSSRRDSWNIQYF. The CDR3 nucleotides are TGTGCCAGCAGCTCGCGCCGGGACAGTTGGAACATTCAGTACTTC.

J is TRBJ2-5 and V is TRBV19; D is perhaps TRBD2 (5 bases). Per germline, CDR1 LNHDA and CDR2 SQIVND (reference sequence). There are 12 residues in the CDR3. V was clipped by 6 bases and J by 3 bases, with 8 bases between them. DNA for the CDR3: TGTGCCAGTAGCACGAGGGAAGAGACCCAGTACTTC. Translated, it gives CASSTREETQYF.